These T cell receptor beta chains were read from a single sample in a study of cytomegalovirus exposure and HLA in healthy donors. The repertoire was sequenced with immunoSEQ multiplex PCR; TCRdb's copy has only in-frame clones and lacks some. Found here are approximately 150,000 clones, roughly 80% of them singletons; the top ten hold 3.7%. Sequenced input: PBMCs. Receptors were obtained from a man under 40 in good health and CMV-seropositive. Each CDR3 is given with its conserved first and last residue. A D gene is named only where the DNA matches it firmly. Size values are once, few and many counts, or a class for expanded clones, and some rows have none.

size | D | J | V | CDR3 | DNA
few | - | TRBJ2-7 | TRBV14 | CASGGLSYEQYF | TGTGCCAGCGGGGGACTCTCCTACGAGCAGTACTTC
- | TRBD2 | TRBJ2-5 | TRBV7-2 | CASSLGNSGGIQERTQYF | TGTGCCAGCAGCCTAGGGAATAGCGGGGGAATCCAAGAGCGGACCCAGTACTTC
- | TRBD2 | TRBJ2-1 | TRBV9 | CASSASGGAGHNEQFF | TGTGCCAGCAGCGCCAGCGGGGGGGCCGGACACAATGAGCAGTTCTTC
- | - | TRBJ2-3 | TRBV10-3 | CANSGDTDTQYF | TGTGCCAATAGCGGAGACACAGATACGCAGTATTTT
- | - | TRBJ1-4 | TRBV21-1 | CASSKWKGPKLFF | TGTGCCAGCAGCAAATGGAAGGGGCCGAAACTGTTTTTT
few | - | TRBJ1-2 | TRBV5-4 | CASSLVGRDYGYTF | TGTGCCAGCAGCTTGGTTGGCAGGGACTATGGCTACACCTTC
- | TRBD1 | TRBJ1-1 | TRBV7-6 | CASSLAGQGLLHDEAFF | TGTGCCAGCAGCTTAGCGGGACAGGGGCTCCTGCACGATGAAGCTTTCTTT
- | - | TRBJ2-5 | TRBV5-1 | CASSLYPETQYF | TGCGCCAGCAGCTTGTATCCGGAGACCCAGTACTTC
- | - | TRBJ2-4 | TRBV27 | CASSLAGEGIQYF | TGTGCCAGCAGCCTTGCAGGGGAGGGGATTCAGTACTTC
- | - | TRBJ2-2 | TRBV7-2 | CASSSRLVSTGELFF | TGTGCCAGCAGCTCTCGACTAGTAAGCACCGGGGAGCTGTTTTTT
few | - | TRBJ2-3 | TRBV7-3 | CASSLSRGDTQYF | TGTGCCAGCAGCTTAAGTCGAGGAGATACGCAGTATTTT
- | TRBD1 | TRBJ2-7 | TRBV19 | CASSSTGQGAHQEQYF | TGTGCCAGTAGTTCCACCGGACAGGGGGCGCATCAGGAGCAGTACTTC
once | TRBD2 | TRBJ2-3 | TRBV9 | CASSVDGSGGADTQYF | TGTGCCAGCAGCGTAGATGGTAGCGGGGGGGCAGATACGCAGTATTTT
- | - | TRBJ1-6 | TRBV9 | CASSVSGYSPLHF | TGTGCCAGCAGCGTGTCAGGGTATTCACCCCTCCACTTT
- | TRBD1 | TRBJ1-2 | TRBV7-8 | CASSLVLEPGGNYGYTF | TGTGCCAGCAGCTTAGTCTTGGAGCCAGGGGGTAACTATGGCTACACCTTC
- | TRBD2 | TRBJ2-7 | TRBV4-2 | CASSQNGASGEYEQYF | TGTGCCAGCAGCCAAAACGGAGCTAGCGGGGAATACGAGCAGTACTTC
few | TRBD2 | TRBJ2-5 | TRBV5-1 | CASSPASGGETQYF | TGCGCCAGCAGCCCAGCTAGCGGGGGGGAGACCCAGTACTTC
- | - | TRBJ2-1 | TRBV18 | CASSQNSGSSYNEQFF | TGTGCCAGCTCACAAAACAGCGGTAGCTCCTACAATGAGCAGTTCTTC
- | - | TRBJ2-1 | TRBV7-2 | CASSAYRVRRSNEQFF | TGTGCCAGCAGCGCCTACAGGGTACGCCGCTCCAATGAGCAGTTCTTC
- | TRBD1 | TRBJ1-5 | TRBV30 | CAWSVGTDLNQPQHF | TGTGCCTGGAGTGTAGGGACAGATCTGAATCAGCCCCAGCATTTT
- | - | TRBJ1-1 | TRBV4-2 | CASSQDPQMNTEAFF | TGTGCCAGCAGCCAAGATCCACAGATGAACACTGAAGCTTTCTTT
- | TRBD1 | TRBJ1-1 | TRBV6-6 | CASSYSDRGPEAFF | TGTGCCAGCAGTTACTCGGACAGGGGGCCTGAAGCTTTCTTT
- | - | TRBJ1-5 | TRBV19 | CASRSDSIRYSNQPQHF | TGTGCCAGTAGATCGGACAGTATTCGGTATAGCAATCAGCCCCAGCATTTT
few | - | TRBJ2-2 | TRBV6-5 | CASRAPSNTGELFF | TGTGCCAGCAGAGCCCCGTCCAACACCGGGGAGCTGTTTTTT
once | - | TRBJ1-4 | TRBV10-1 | CASLLGRGGKPTNEKLFF | TGCGCCAGCCTCCTAGGTAGGGGAGGGAAACCAACTAATGAAAAACTGTTTTTT
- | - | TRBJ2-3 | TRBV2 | CASSARAGGDTQYF | TGTGCCAGCAGTGCCCGGGCCGGGGGAGATACGCAGTATTTT
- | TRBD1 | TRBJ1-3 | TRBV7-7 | CASSEGQGTGNTIYF | TGTGCCAGCAGCGAAGGACAGGGGACTGGAAACACCATATATTTT
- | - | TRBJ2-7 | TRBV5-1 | CASSPRDTLDEQYF | TGCGCCAGCAGCCCCCGGGACACCCTCGACGAGCAGTACTTC
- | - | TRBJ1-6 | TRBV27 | CASSPSGTPDGPYNSPLHF | TGTGCCAGCAGTCCCAGCGGGACGCCCGATGGGCCCTATAATTCACCCCTCCACTTT
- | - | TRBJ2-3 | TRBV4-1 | CASSQSPPGGDTDTQYF | TGCGCCAGCAGCCAATCCCCTCCCGGAGGGGACACAGATACGCAGTATTTT
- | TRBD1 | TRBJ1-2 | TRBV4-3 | CASSQEGTGNSGGYTF | TGCGCCAGCAGCCAAGAAGGGACAGGGAACTCTGGTGGCTACACCTTC
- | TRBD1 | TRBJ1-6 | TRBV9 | CASSLTRSTGLNSPLHF | TGTGCCAGCAGCCTTACCCGGTCGACAGGGTTGAATTCACCCCTCCACTTT
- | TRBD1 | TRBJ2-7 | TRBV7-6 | CASSSGQVSYEQYF | TGTGCCAGCAGCTCGGGACAGGTTAGCTACGAGCAGTACTTC
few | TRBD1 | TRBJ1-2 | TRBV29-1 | CSVAGGARGYTF | TGCAGCGTTGCAGGGGGCGCGAGGGGCTACACCTTC
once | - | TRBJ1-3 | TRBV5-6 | CASSLVGGTSSGNTIYF | TGTGCCAGCAGCTTGGTGGGGGGGACCAGCTCTGGAAACACCATATATTTT
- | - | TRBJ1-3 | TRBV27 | CASSLSGQGTGNTIYF | TGTGCCAGCAGTTTATCGGGGCAGGGTACTGGAAACACCATATATTTT
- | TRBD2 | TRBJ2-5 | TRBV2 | CASSDGLGQTQYF | TGTGCCAGCAGTGACGGACTAGGGCAGACCCAGTACTTC
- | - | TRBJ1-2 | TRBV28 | CASSPKDWRGYGYTF | TGTGCCAGCAGTCCCAAGGACTGGCGGGGGTATGGCTACACCTTC
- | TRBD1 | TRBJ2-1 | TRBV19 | CASSAPGTGNYNEQFF | TGTGCCAGTAGTGCACCCGGGACAGGAAACTACAATGAGCAGTTCTTC
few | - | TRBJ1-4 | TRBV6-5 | CASSYGGTTNEKLFF | TGTGCCAGCAGTTACGGAGGGACAACTAATGAAAAACTGTTTTTT
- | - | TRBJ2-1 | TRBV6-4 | CASSDSGTSNEQFF | TGTGCCAGCAGTGACTCAGGGACATCGAATGAGCAGTTCTTC
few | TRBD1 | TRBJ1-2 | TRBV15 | CATHAQQGSTNYGYTF | TGTGCCACTCACGCCCAACAGGGGTCGACTAACTATGGCTACACCTTC
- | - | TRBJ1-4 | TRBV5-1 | CASRDNPGSPQKLFF | TGCGCCAGTCGGGACAATCCGGGAAGTCCCCAAAAACTGTTTTTT
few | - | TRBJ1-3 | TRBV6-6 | CASTASGASGNTIYF | TGTGCCAGCACCGCCTCAGGGGCCTCTGGAAACACCATATATTTT
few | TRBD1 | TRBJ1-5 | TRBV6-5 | CASRRDSFNQPQHF | TGTGCCAGCCGGCGGGACAGTTTTAATCAGCCCCAGCATTTT
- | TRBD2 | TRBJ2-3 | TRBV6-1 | CASMILAGGTDTQYF | TGTGCCAGCATGATACTAGCGGGGGGCACAGATACGCAGTATTTT
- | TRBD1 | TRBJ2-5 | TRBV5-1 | CASSGTGTGVETQYF | TGCGCCAGCAGCGGAACCGGGACAGGGGTTGAGACCCAGTACTTC
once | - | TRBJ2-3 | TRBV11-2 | CASSSNRFTDTQYF | TGTGCCAGCAGCTCTAACAGGTTCACAGATACGCAGTATTTT
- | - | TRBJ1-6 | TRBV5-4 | CASSLGDTGTNSPLHF | TGTGCCAGCAGCTTAGGGGATACAGGGACTAATTCACCCCTCCACTTT
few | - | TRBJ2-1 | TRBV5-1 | CASTRGGAAYNEQFF | TGCGCCAGCACCCGGGGAGGAGCAGCCTACAATGAGCAGTTCTTC
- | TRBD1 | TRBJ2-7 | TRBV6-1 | CASSARTGASSCEQYF | TGTGCCAGCAGTGCTCGGACAGGGGCTTCTTCCTGCGAGCAGTACTTC